A selection of T cell receptor beta chains follows, all from one sample in a study of OX40 agonist ivuxolimab in advanced cancers. Clones were sequenced by immunoSEQ multiplex PCR, and TCRdb holds only the in-frame ones, with some missing. The sample lists just over 90,000 clones; 85% to 95% were seen once. The sequencing used CD4+ or CD8+ T cells sorted from blood, collected in a trial of the OX40 agonist ivuxolimab. The receptors were gathered from an adult with an advanced solid tumor such as melanoma, head and neck, liver or kidney cancer. Both conserved end residues are part of each CDR3. Each record gives: D gene, clone size, J gene, V gene, CDR3 protein, CDR3 DNA. The D gene is left open where the match is weak. The listing skips clone size in some rows; elsewhere it reads once, few, many or a size class.

d_call: .; clone_size: .; j_call: TRBJ2-7; v_call: TRBV27; cdr3_aa: CASSSPYGEQYF; cdr3_nt: TGTGCCAGCAGTTCCCCTTATGGCGAGCAGTACTTC
d_call: .; clone_size: .; j_call: TRBJ1-4; v_call: TRBV6-6; cdr3_aa: CASSYSGRGELFF; cdr3_nt: TGTGCCAGCAGTTACTCGGGGCGCGGGGAACTGTTTTTT
d_call: TRBD2; clone_size: .; j_call: TRBJ2-1; v_call: TRBV7-2; cdr3_aa: CASSLRTSGKDEQFF; cdr3_nt: TGTGCCAGCAGCTTAAGGACTAGCGGTAAAGATGAGCAGTTCTTC
d_call: .; clone_size: .; j_call: TRBJ1-2; v_call: TRBV19; cdr3_aa: CATLSDIQHGYTF; cdr3_nt: TGTGCCACCTTATCAGACATTCAACATGGCTACACCTTC
d_call: .; clone_size: .; j_call: TRBJ2-7; v_call: TRBV19; cdr3_aa: CASTPSAGNEQYF; cdr3_nt: TGTGCCAGTACCCCATCCGCAGGTAACGAGCAGTACTTC
d_call: .; clone_size: once; j_call: TRBJ2-7; v_call: TRBV6-1; cdr3_aa: CASSREPSYEQYF; cdr3_nt: TGTGCCAGCAGTCGTGAGCCCTCCTACGAGCAGTACTTC
d_call: TRBD1; clone_size: .; j_call: TRBJ1-2; v_call: TRBV7-6; cdr3_aa: CASSIGTGGGYGYTF; cdr3_nt: TGTGCCAGCAGCATTGGGACAGGGGGAGGCTATGGCTACACCTTC
d_call: .; clone_size: .; j_call: TRBJ1-1; v_call: TRBV6-5; cdr3_aa: CASFPTAGGTEAFF; cdr3_nt: TGTGCCAGCTTCCCGACCGCGGGCGGCACTGAAGCTTTCTTT
d_call: TRBD2; clone_size: .; j_call: TRBJ2-1; v_call: TRBV11-2; cdr3_aa: CASSLSGGAINEQFF; cdr3_nt: TGTGCCAGCAGTCTAAGCGGGGGGGCTATAAATGAGCAGTTCTTC
d_call: .; clone_size: .; j_call: TRBJ2-5; v_call: TRBV7-6; cdr3_aa: CASRSGQETQYF; cdr3_nt: TGTGCCAGCAGGAGCGGGCAAGAGACCCAGTACTTC
d_call: TRBD1; clone_size: once; j_call: TRBJ2-1; v_call: TRBV5-1; cdr3_aa: CASSLGTGSYNEQFF; cdr3_nt: TGCGCCAGCAGCTTGGGGACAGGGTCATACAATGAGCAGTTCTTC
d_call: .; clone_size: .; j_call: TRBJ1-2; v_call: TRBV2; cdr3_aa: CASEQEALDYGYTF; cdr3_nt: TGTGCCAGTGAACAGGAGGCGCTTGACTATGGCTACACCTTC
d_call: .; clone_size: once; j_call: TRBJ2-2; v_call: TRBV5-6; cdr3_aa: CASSLGGLAGELFF; cdr3_nt: TGTGCCAGCAGCTTGGGGGGTTTGGCCGGGGAGCTGTTTTTT
d_call: .; clone_size: .; j_call: TRBJ2-1; v_call: TRBV25-1; cdr3_aa: CAASSYNEQFF; cdr3_nt: TGTGCCGCGAGCTCCTACAATGAGCAGTTCTTC
d_call: .; clone_size: .; j_call: TRBJ2-7; v_call: TRBV6-5; cdr3_aa: CASSYSTPGGAYEQYF; cdr3_nt: TGTGCCAGCAGTTACTCCACCCCTGGTGGGGCCTACGAGCAGTACTTC
d_call: .; clone_size: .; j_call: TRBJ2-5; v_call: TRBV6-5; cdr3_aa: CASSYLGEETQYF; cdr3_nt: TGTGCCAGCAGTTACTTGGGGGAGGAGACCCAGTACTTC
d_call: .; clone_size: few; j_call: TRBJ1-5; v_call: TRBV19; cdr3_aa: CASLGSGNSNQPQHF; cdr3_nt: TGTGCCAGTTTAGGGTCGGGAAATAGCAATCAGCCCCAGCATTTT
d_call: .; clone_size: .; j_call: TRBJ2-7; v_call: TRBV21-1; cdr3_aa: CASSRGAKDSYEQYF; cdr3_nt: TGTGCCAGCAGCCGGGGAGCTAAGGATTCCTACGAGCAGTACTTC
d_call: TRBD2; clone_size: once; j_call: TRBJ2-5; v_call: TRBV2; cdr3_aa: CASTSGTSGRDSSETQYF; cdr3_nt: TGTGCCAGCACCTCCGGGACTAGCGGGAGGGACAGTTCGGAGACCCAGTACTTC
d_call: .; clone_size: .; j_call: TRBJ1-1; v_call: TRBV6-6; cdr3_aa: CASSYTLNTEAFF; cdr3_nt: TGTGCCAGCAGTTACACGTTGAACACTGAAGCTTTCTTT
d_call: .; clone_size: once; j_call: TRBJ2-4; v_call: TRBV10-1; cdr3_aa: CASSRDTIAKNIQYF; cdr3_nt: TGCGCCAGCAGTCGGGACACAATAGCCAAAAACATTCAGTACTTC
d_call: .; clone_size: .; j_call: TRBJ2-3; v_call: TRBV7-8; cdr3_aa: CASSPRADRPPKHGTDTQYF; cdr3_nt: TGTGCCAGCAGCCCCCGGGCCGACAGGCCCCCTAAGCACGGCACAGATACGCAGTATTTT
d_call: TRBD1; clone_size: .; j_call: TRBJ2-1; v_call: TRBV5-3; cdr3_aa: CARWMLGGENEQFF; cdr3_nt: TGTGCCAGATGGATGTTAGGGGGCGAGAATGAGCAGTTCTTC
d_call: TRBD2; clone_size: .; j_call: TRBJ2-2; v_call: TRBV19; cdr3_aa: CASRIAGAHDRVAGELFF; cdr3_nt: TGTGCCAGTAGGATAGCGGGGGCCCACGACCGGGTTGCCGGGGAGCTGTTTTTT
d_call: TRBD2; clone_size: .; j_call: TRBJ2-7; v_call: TRBV18; cdr3_aa: CASSPDETSGSYEQYF; cdr3_nt: TGTGCCAGCTCACCCGACGAGACTAGCGGCTCCTACGAGCAGTACTTC
d_call: .; clone_size: .; j_call: TRBJ1-2; v_call: TRBV29-1; cdr3_aa: CSVDRGGGYGYTF; cdr3_nt: TGCAGCGTTGATCGGGGGGGAGGCTATGGCTACACCTTC
d_call: TRBD1; clone_size: .; j_call: TRBJ1-5; v_call: TRBV4-1; cdr3_aa: CASSQDPQGPGYQPQHF; cdr3_nt: TGCGCCAGCAGCCAAGATCCACAGGGGCCGGGGTATCAGCCCCAGCATTTT
d_call: .; clone_size: .; j_call: TRBJ2-7; v_call: TRBV6-1; cdr3_aa: CASLPAQGGIYEQYF; cdr3_nt: TGTGCCAGTCTCCCGGCCCAGGGGGGCATCTACGAGCAGTACTTC
d_call: TRBD1; clone_size: once; j_call: TRBJ1-2; v_call: TRBV6-1; cdr3_aa: CASSSLQGANYGYTF; cdr3_nt: TGTGCCAGCAGTTCCTTACAGGGGGCGAACTATGGCTACACCTTC
d_call: .; clone_size: .; j_call: TRBJ2-5; v_call: TRBV7-8; cdr3_aa: CASSLLGNQETQYF; cdr3_nt: TGTGCCAGCAGCTTATTGGGGAACCAAGAGACCCAGTACTTC
d_call: TRBD2; clone_size: .; j_call: TRBJ2-1; v_call: TRBV6-5; cdr3_aa: CASGLAGGNEQFF; cdr3_nt: TGTGCCAGCGGTCTAGCGGGGGGCAATGAGCAGTTCTTC
d_call: .; clone_size: .; j_call: TRBJ2-7; v_call: TRBV15; cdr3_aa: CATSPGRGYEQYF; cdr3_nt: TGTGCCACCTCGCCAGGGCGTGGGTACGAGCAGTACTTC
d_call: .; clone_size: .; j_call: TRBJ1-2; v_call: TRBV9; cdr3_aa: CASSLTGANYGYTF; cdr3_nt: TGTGCCAGCAGTCTGACGGGAGCTAACTATGGCTACACCTTC
d_call: .; clone_size: .; j_call: TRBJ2-7; v_call: TRBV30; cdr3_aa: CAWRRGTYEQYF; cdr3_nt: TGTGCCTGGAGGAGGGGAACCTACGAGCAGTACTTC
d_call: .; clone_size: .; j_call: TRBJ2-2; v_call: TRBV15; cdr3_aa: CATSREDRATGELFF; cdr3_nt: TGTGCCACCAGCAGAGAGGACAGAGCCACCGGGGAGCTGTTTTTT
d_call: .; clone_size: .; j_call: TRBJ2-3; v_call: TRBV27; cdr3_aa: CAAGGRWSTDTQYF; cdr3_nt: TGTGCCGCCGGGGGGCGATGGAGTACAGATACGCAGTATTTT
d_call: .; clone_size: .; j_call: TRBJ1-2; v_call: TRBV7-2; cdr3_aa: CASSPTDYYGYTF; cdr3_nt: TGTGCCAGCAGCCCGACAGATTACTATGGCTACACCTTC
d_call: .; clone_size: .; j_call: TRBJ1-2; v_call: TRBV27; cdr3_aa: CVSSQGFANYGYTF; cdr3_nt: TGTGTCAGCAGTCAAGGGTTCGCCAACTATGGCTACACCTTC
d_call: .; clone_size: .; j_call: TRBJ2-1; v_call: TRBV2; cdr3_aa: CASSGGKGPNEQFF; cdr3_nt: TGTGCCAGCAGTGGCGGGAAGGGGCCCAATGAGCAGTTCTTC
d_call: .; clone_size: .; j_call: TRBJ2-3; v_call: TRBV5-4; cdr3_aa: CASSLVQRADTQYF; cdr3_nt: TGTGCCAGCAGCTTGGTACAGAGGGCGGATACGCAGTATTTT
d_call: .; clone_size: .; j_call: TRBJ1-2; v_call: TRBV5-1; cdr3_aa: CASRPSGGANYGYTF; cdr3_nt: TGCGCCAGTAGACCGTCCGGGGGCGCTAACTATGGCTACACCTTC
d_call: .; clone_size: .; j_call: TRBJ1-2; v_call: TRBV18; cdr3_aa: CASSPPTDGTNYGYTF; cdr3_nt: TGTGCCAGCTCACCACCTACCGATGGCACTAACTATGGCTACACCTTC